Given below is one T cell receptor beta chain in context. Per the original data handling: Quantification of nucleated cells was approximated via reference gene primer amplification. Profiled with immunoSEQ multiplex PCR; TCRdb holds only in-frame clones, not every one. V and J calls and clone size are as listed in that table; D and trimming were resolved from the DNA. The sample has over 150,000 clones; 87% are singletons. The CDR3 totals 11 residues. Germline V gives CDR1 MGHDK, CDR2 SYGVNS. V dropped 6 bases and J dropped 10 bases, with 10 bases sitting between them. This sample stems from a study of blood T cell repertoires in COVID-19. Overall study: The samples span acute and convalescent COVID-19 from the United States, Italy and Spain. Sources were T cells, B-cell-depleted T cells, or PBMCs; the material itself was cDNA or gDNA.

This TCR was recovered from a woman between 55 and 75 years old who had recovered from COVID-19. This rearrangement joins TRBV25-1 to TRBJ2-1; D is possibly TRBD1 (5 bases). Sequencing was performed on peripheral blood. The DNA for the CDR3 is TGTGCCAGCAGCGCCGGACAAGAGCAGTTCTTC. Its translation: CASSAGQEQFF.